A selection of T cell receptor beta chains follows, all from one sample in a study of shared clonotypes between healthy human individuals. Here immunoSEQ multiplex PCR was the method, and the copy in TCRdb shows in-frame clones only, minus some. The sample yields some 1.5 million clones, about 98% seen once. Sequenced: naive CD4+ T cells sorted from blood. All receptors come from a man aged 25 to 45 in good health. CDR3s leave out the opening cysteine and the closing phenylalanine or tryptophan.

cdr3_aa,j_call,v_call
ASSETNPQETQY,TRBJ2-5,TRBV2
ASRSGTTGELF,TRBJ2-2,TRBV28
ASSFRDPLAANEQF,TRBJ2-1,TRBV27
ASSLRGEDTQY,TRBJ2-3,TRBV18
ASSLLWDQPQH,TRBJ1-5,TRBV28
ASSSGQGNGNTIY,TRBJ1-3,TRBV11-2
ASSPLAAGGHNEQF,TRBJ2-1,TRBV11-2
ASSQGTGLSEQF,TRBJ2-1,TRBV5-1
ASSLGPLRNTGELF,TRBJ2-2,TRBV27
ASSLSDPMTVAGIIETQY,TRBJ2-5,TRBV7-8
ASSLQNRDGYT,TRBJ1-2,TRBV7-8
AISESRSTQY,TRBJ2-3,TRBV10-3